Below are 31 T cell receptor beta chains sequenced from a single sample in a study of blood T cell dynamics during melanoma immunotherapy. Time point: week 3, after first cycle of checkpoint inhibitor. The assay was immunoSEQ multiplex PCR, and TCRdb's table has in-frame clones only and misses some. Found here are 10,000 to 15,000 clones, around 91% of them singletons; the top ten hold roughly 0.18%. The sample consisted of effector memory CD8+ T cells from blood, taken from a patient treated with checkpoint blockade. These receptors originate from a human donor with melanoma.

The DNA of the CDR3 is TGTGCCAGCAGTCTGTTGCCCGTTTTGGCGGGGAGGGGTAAAGAGACCCAGTACTTC. It encodes CASSLLPVLAGRGKETQYF. The chain has TRBV27 and TRBJ2-5, with TRBD2 matching 7 bases. This CDR3 comprises 19 residues. CDR1 and CDR2 from the germline V gene are MNHEY and SMNVEV (reference sequence). The V gene end was trimmed by 5 bases and the J gene end by 3 bases; junction bases not matched to a gene: 21.

The chain carries TRBV6-6 and TRBJ1-5, with D maybe TRBD1 (6 bases). Trimming removed 6 bases from V and 7 bases from J, with 16 bases in between. The CDR3 is made up of 14 amino acids. Germline loops: CDR1 MNHNY, CDR2 SVGAGI (reference sequence). The CDR3 DNA is TGTGCCAGCAGGTCTCGGGACATCGACCAGCCCCAGCATTTT. Translated, it gives CASRSRDIDQPQHF.

The chain carries TRBV7-8 and TRBJ1-2; 10 bases line up with TRBD1. CDR3 length: 16 amino acids. The junction had 11 bases not matched to a gene; V was cut back by 2 bases and J by 8 bases. Germline V gives CDR1 SGHVS, CDR2 FQNEAQ. The CDR3 spells CASSLPDRGPNEGYTF. In DNA, the CDR3 is TGTGCCAGCAGCTTACCTGACAGGGGGCCCAATGAGGGCTACACCTTC.

The V call is TRBV28, the J call TRBJ2-5; TRBD1 or TRBD2 may be the D gene (5 bases each). The J call may be wrong; the DNA end is better matched by TRBJ2-7. The germline CDR1 and CDR2 sequences are MDHEN and SYDVKM. The CDR3 has 15 amino acids. As DNA, the CDR3 is TGTGCCAGCAGTGTAAGGGGACGGAGCTCCTACGAGCAGTACTTC. It is translated as CASSVRGRSSYEQYF.

This clone has just one count. The V gene is TRBV14, the J gene TRBJ2-1, with D possibly TRBD2 on 6 matching bases. This CDR3 comprises 13 residues. Trimming cost V 4 bases and J 5 bases, with 9 bases left between them. The germline V gene encodes CDR1 SGHDN and CDR2 FVKESK. The CDR3 nucleotides are TGTGCCAGCAGCCGCGGGGACGACAATGAGCAGTTCTTC. Protein: CASSRGDDNEQFF.

The chain carries TRBV15 and TRBJ2-5; 8 bases fit TRBD2. The CDR3 covers 13 residues. The trim removed 9 bases at V and 1 base at J, leaving 4 bases unmatched. The germline V gene encodes CDR1 LNHNV and CDR2 YYDKDF (reference sequence). CDR3 sequence reads: CATQLAAQETQYF. The CDR3 DNA sequence: TGTGCCACTCAACTAGCGGCCCAAGAGACCCAGTACTTC. The whole variable domain, filled in from reference TRBV15 and TRBJ2-5, reads DAMVIQNPRYQVTQFGKPVTLSCSQTLNHNVMYWYQQKSSQAPKLLFHYYDKDFNNEADTPDNFQSRRPNTSFCFLDIRSPGLGDTAMYLCATQLAAQETQYFGPGTRLLVL.

The chain combines TRBV27 with TRBJ2-1; D is undetermined. Trimming pared 6 bases from V and 5 bases from J, leaving 8 bases between. Germline V lookup: CDR1 MNHEY, CDR2 SMNVEV (reference sequence). The CDR3 is 12 amino acids. Written as DNA, the CDR3 is TGTGCCAGCAGCCGGCCGAACAATGAGCAGTTCTTC. It specifies CASSRPNNEQFF.

This chain links TRBV19 with TRBJ1-1, with unresolved D. This CDR3 region has 13 residues. V was shortened by 7 bases and J by 4 bases, with 13 bases between the two germline ends. CDR1 is LNHDA and CDR2 is SQIVND in the germline V gene (reference sequence). CDR3 sequence: CASTMGLPTEAFF. CDR3 nucleotide sequence: TGTGCCAGTACCATGGGCCTACCCACTGAAGCTTTCTTT.

This clone came up once. The V gene is TRBV28, the J gene TRBJ1-2; no clear D gene. The CDR3 extends over 12 amino acids. Germline-derived CDR1 and CDR2 are MDHEN and SYDVKM. CDR3 amino acids: CAAEGSIHGYTF. The CDR3 DNA reads as TGTGCAGCAGAAGGGTCTATTCATGGCTACACCTTC.

V and J are TRBV6-1 and TRBJ1-5; 7 bases are shared with TRBD1. The CDR3 spans 19 residues. Germline V CDR1 and CDR2: MNHNS, SASEGT. The V and J ends lost 5 bases and 4 bases, in that order; junction bases with no gene match: 20. The CDR3: CASSKDGKITGVRNQPQHF. CDR3 DNA sequence: TGTGCCAGCAGTAAAGACGGGAAAATCACAGGGGTCCGAAATCAGCCCCAGCATTTT.

This clone appeared a few times. V is TRBV7-9 and J is TRBJ2-7; 7 nucleotides match TRBD1. Germline V gene lookup returns CDR1 SEHNR and CDR2 FQNEAQ (reference sequence). The length of the CDR3 is 13 residues. The V gene end was trimmed by 8 bases and the J gene end by 3 bases; junction bases not matched to a gene: 7. For the CDR3, the DNA is TGTGCCAGCGGGACAGCTACCTTCTACGAGCAGTACTTC. Encoded protein: CASGTATFYEQYF.

This clone was seen more than once but under ten times. The chain couples TRBV7-9 to TRBJ1-1, with a weak D call TRBD1 (6 bases). Deletions cut 5 bases from V and 4 bases from J, with 17 bases between. The CDR3 sequence is 15 residues long. Germline lookup yields CDR1 SEHNR and CDR2 FQNEAQ (reference sequence). Written as DNA, the CDR3 is TGTGCCAGCAGCCCCCCCGGGGGGCTGATCACTGAAGCTTTCTTT. This translates into CASSPPGGLITEAFF.

CDR3 sequence (DNA): TGTGCCAGCAGCTTAGCGGGGGGGACCTACGAGCAGTACTTC. It encodes CASSLAGGTYEQYF. This chain uses TRBV11-2 with TRBJ2-7; 8 nucleotides match TRBD2. The J segment lost 2 bases and the V segment lost 1 base, leaving 1 base of the junction unmatched. Germline CDR1 reads SGHAT; CDR2 reads FQNNGV. The CDR3 extends over 14 amino acids. The full variable domain, with the rest looked up from reference TRBV11-2 and TRBJ2-7, is EAGVAQSPRYKIIEKRQSVAFWCNPISGHATLYWYQQILGQGPKLLIQFQNNGVVDDSQLPKDRFSAERLKGVDSTLKIQPAKLEDSAVYLCASSLAGGTYEQYFGPGTRLTVT.

The V and J genes are TRBV27 and TRBJ1-1, with D unresolved. The V gene's germline CDR1 is MNHEY and CDR2 SMNVEV (reference sequence). This CDR3 is 13 amino acids long. V lost 2 bases, J lost 1 base, and 5 bases lay in between. In DNA, the CDR3 is TGTGCCAGCAGTTTAGTAGGGAACACTGAAGCTTTCTTT. This codes for CASSLVGNTEAFF.

The chain recombines TRBV4-3 with TRBJ2-2; 11 positions match TRBD1. The J segment lost 9 bases and the V segment lost 4 bases, leaving 7 bases of the junction unmatched. This CDR3 comprises 15 residues. Germline V CDR1 and CDR2: LGHNA, YSLEER. The CDR3 is CASSPGTGGSRELFF. Here the CDR3 DNA reads TGCGCCAGCAGCCCGGGGACAGGGGGTAGCCGGGAGCTGTTTTTT.

V is TRBV5-8 and J is TRBJ1-1; TRBD1 agrees at 12 bases. V lost 8 bases to trimming and J lost 4 bases; unmatched junction nucleotides: 15. Germline values: CDR1 SGHTS, CDR2 YDEGEE. The CDR3 totals 17 residues. The CDR3 nucleotides read TGTGCCAGAGCCGCTTCCGGGACAGGGGGCTATATCACTGAAGCTTTCTTT. This encodes CARAASGTGGYITEAFF.

The J gene is TRBJ1-1, the V gene TRBV27; D is ambiguous. This CDR3 has 12 amino acids. The V end lost 4 bases, the J end lost 4 bases, and 7 bases lay between the germline ends. CDR1 and CDR2 (germline): MNHEY, SMNVEV (reference sequence). The CDR3: CASSSHGTEAFF. DNA for the CDR3: TGTGCCAGCAGTTCCCATGGCACTGAAGCTTTCTTT.

V and J are TRBV6-1 and TRBJ1-2; 8 bases fit TRBD1. Germline-derived CDR1 and CDR2 are MNHNS and SASEGT. The CDR3 is made up of 16 amino acids. V shed 3 bases and J 1 base; nucleotides not matched to a gene: 7. The DNA for the CDR3 is TGTGCCAGCAGTGATCAGGGGGCGGGAGGTAACTATGGCTACACCTTC. It yields the protein CASSDQGAGGNYGYTF.

The chain is built from TRBV19 and TRBJ2-2; D not certain. The germline CDR1 and CDR2 sequences are LNHDA and SQIVND (reference sequence). Trimming cost V 1 base and J 7 bases, with 1 base left between them. CDR3 length equals 11 residues. This CDR3 is CASSIGGELFF. Written as DNA, the CDR3 is TGTGCCAGTAGTATAGGCGGGGAGCTGTTTTTT.

V usage is TRBV6-5 and J usage is TRBJ1-1; D remains ambiguous. Trimming left V 0 bases short and J 11 bases short, with 13 bases between. The CDR3 sequence is 13 residues long. CDR1 MNHEY and CDR2 SVGAGI come from the germline V gene. This CDR3 is CASSYSTHGGAFF. For the CDR3, the DNA is TGTGCCAGCAGTTACTCGACTCATGGCGGGGCTTTCTTT.

The gene calls are TRBV10-1 and TRBJ1-1; D not resolved. The CDR3 has 15 amino acids. Germline loops: CDR1 WNHNN, CDR2 SYGVQD (reference sequence). V gave up 4 bases and J gave up 0 bases, with 12 bases separating them. The CDR3, as DNA: TGCGCCAGCAGTGGTTCTGGGCTCATGAACACTGAAGCTTTCTTT. This gives the protein CASSGSGLMNTEAFF.

The chain carries TRBV28 and TRBJ2-1; TRBD1 aligns across 9 bases. Germline CDR1 reads MDHEN; CDR2 reads SYDVKM. V lost 4 bases to trimming and J lost 8 bases; unmatched junction nucleotides: 6. CDR3 size: 14 residues. The CDR3 DNA reads TGTGCCAGCAGTTGGGACAGGGTGTACGATGAGCAGTTCTTC. This encodes CASSWDRVYDEQFF. Looking up the rest from reference TRBV28 and TRBJ2-1 gives the full variable domain: DVKVTQSSRYLVKRTGEKVFLECVQDMDHENMFWYRQDPGLGLRLIYFSYDVKMKEKGDIPEGYSVSREKKERFSLILESASTNQTSMYLCASSWDRVYDEQFFGPGTRLTVL.

This chain joins TRBV27 and TRBJ1-1; maybe TRBD1 (6 bases). Germline assignment: CDR1 MNHEY and CDR2 SMNVEV (reference sequence). The CDR3 length is 15 residues. The V end was cut by 0 bases, the J end by 0 bases, with 8 bases between. The CDR3: CASSLSGALNTEAFF. DNA of the CDR3: TGTGCCAGCAGTTTATCGGGGGCCTTGAACACTGAAGCTTTCTTT.

The chain combines TRBV7-3 with TRBJ2-6; perhaps D is TRBD1 or TRBD2 (5 bases each). This CDR3 is built from 13 residues. Germline V gives CDR1 SGHTA, CDR2 FQGTGA. Between the trimmed V and J ends, which lost 6 bases and 4 bases, there was a span of 7 bases. The CDR3 coding sequence is TGTGCCAGCAGGGGGACCGGGGCCAACGTCCTGACTTTC. As protein: CASRGTGANVLTF.

The chain recombines TRBV2 with TRBJ2-7, with unresolved D. Germline CDR1 and CDR2: SNHLY and FYNNEI. V lost 3 bases and J 2 bases, leaving 11 bases between the germline ends. The CDR3 consists of 14 residues. The CDR3 coding sequence is TGTGCCAGCAGTGACAGATTTCTTCCCTACGAGCAGTACTTC. It is translated as CASSDRFLPYEQYF. The variable domain in full, with the rest retrieved from reference TRBV2 and TRBJ2-7, is EPEVTQTPSHQVTQMGQEVILRCVPISNHLYFYWYRQILGQKVEFLVSFYNNEISEKSEIFDDQFSVERPDGSNFTLKIRSTKLEDSAMYFCASSDRFLPYEQYFGPGTRLTVT.

CDR3 amino acids: CASSVATGYEQYF. The DNA for the CDR3 is TGTGCCAGCAGCGTAGCTACTGGTTACGAGCAGTACTTC. The chain employs TRBV9 and TRBJ2-7; D is unclear. V lost 0 bases to trimming and J lost 4 bases, with 8 bases between them. Germline CDR1 SGDLS, CDR2 YYNGEE. The CDR3 has 13 residues.

The rearrangement uses TRBV27 and TRBJ1-2; D call uncertain. Germline V gives CDR1 MNHEY, CDR2 SMNVEV (reference sequence). The CDR3 length is 13 residues. V was shortened by 2 bases and J by 0 bases, with 4 bases between the two germline ends. CDR3 sequence reads: CASSLNPNYGYTF. The CDR3 nucleotides read TGTGCCAGCAGTTTAAACCCTAACTATGGCTACACCTTC.

The chain has TRBV9 and TRBJ2-2, with 7 bases aligning to TRBD1. The CDR3 runs 16 residues. The germline CDR1 and CDR2 sequences are SGDLS and YYNGEE. V shed 3 bases, J shed 7 bases, and the junction held 12 bases outside the gene matches. CDR3 amino acids: CASSERKGARIGELFF. CDR3 nucleotide sequence: TGTGCCAGCAGCGAGCGTAAGGGGGCTCGGATCGGGGAGCTGTTTTTT.

This clone was seen a single time. V usage is TRBV7-9 and J usage is TRBJ2-7; D is ambiguous. There are 13 residues in the CDR3. Germline V gene sequence: CDR1 SEHNR, CDR2 FQNEAQ (reference sequence). V was cut by 5 bases and J by 6 bases, with 14 bases left in between. The CDR3 loop is CASSQQAKAEQYF. CDR3 DNA: TGTGCCAGCAGCCAGCAGGCTAAGGCCGAGCAGTACTTC.

This chain joins TRBV7-9 and TRBJ2-5; 12 positions match TRBD1. Germline-derived CDR1 and CDR2 are SEHNR and FQNEAQ (reference sequence). The V segment lost 1 base and the J segment 3 bases; nucleotides outside the gene matches: 9. CDR3 length equals 18 residues. CDR3 protein: CASSLDRRDRGLEETQYF. CDR3 in DNA: TGTGCCAGCAGCTTAGATCGCCGGGACAGGGGGCTGGAAGAGACCCAGTACTTC.

The chain is built from TRBV5-5 and TRBJ2-7, with D possibly being TRBD2 (5 bases). Germline loops: CDR1 SGHKS, CDR2 YYEKEE (reference sequence). The germline V and J ends were trimmed by 4 bases and 0 bases, with 17 bases remaining between them. CDR3 size: 16 residues. The CDR3 loop is CASSPVGLKSSYEQYF. The CDR3 DNA follows: TGTGCCAGCAGCCCTGTAGGACTCAAGAGCTCCTACGAGCAGTACTTC. Full variable domain (remainder filled in from reference TRBV5-5 and TRBJ2-7): DAGVTQSPTHLIKTRGQQVTLRCSPISGHKSVSWYQQVLGQGPQFIFQYYEKEERGRGNFPDRFSARQFPNYSSELNVNALLLGDSALYLCASSPVGLKSSYEQYFGPGTRLTVT.